A single sample gave rise to the 19 T cell receptor beta chains below, sequenced in a study of Ad26.COV2.S vaccination and SARS-CoV-2 variants. Some clones are missing from TCRdb's copy, which holds only in-frame ones; the method was immunoSEQ multiplex PCR. This sample yields 350,000 to 450,000 clones, of which 89% are seen a single time; 1.5% to 2% belongs to the top ten. Treatment specified: around 19 received Ad26.COV2.S at low or high dose, single or two shots; 5 received placebo; per-sample allocation not given. After the first vaccine or placebo injection, samples were drawn on day 63. The input for sequencing was peripheral blood, taken in a trial of Ad26.COV2.S vaccine versus placebo. The receptors were gathered from a person between 18 and 65 years old who received the Ad26.COV2.S COVID-19 vaccine or a placebo.

The CDR3, as DNA: TGTGCTAGTGGTTTGCGGAACGGACTAGCGTTATACAATGAGCAGTTCTTC. Translating it yields CASGLRNGLALYNEQFF. This chain joins TRBV12-5 and TRBJ2-1, with TRBD2 matching over 9 bases. Germline V CDR1 and CDR2: LGHNT, FRNRAP. This CDR3 has 17 amino acids. The J segment lost 4 bases and the V segment lost 2 bases, leaving 9 bases of the junction unmatched.

CDR3 amino acids: CASFEGAPTGELFF. The CDR3 DNA reads as TGCGCCAGCTTTGAGGGAGCCCCCACCGGGGAGCTGTTTTTT. The chain employs TRBV5-1 and TRBJ2-2; tentative D call: TRBD2 (5 bases). The CDR3 is 14 residues long. Germline CDR1 and CDR2: SGHRS and YFSETQ. V lost 7 bases to trimming and J lost 4 bases, with 14 bases between them. Full variable domain (outside the CDR3, taken from reference TRBV5-1 and TRBJ2-2): KAGVTQTPRYLIKTRGQQVTLSCSPISGHRSVSWYQQTPGQGLQFLFEYFSETQRNKGNFPGRFSGRQFSNSRSEMNVSTLELGDSALYLCASFEGAPTGELFFGEGSRLTVL.

The chain employs TRBV5-1 and TRBJ1-6, with D tentatively TRBD1 (5 bases). The germline V gene encodes CDR1 SGHRS and CDR2 YFSETQ. The length of the CDR3 is 16 residues. Trimming removed 0 bases from V and 7 bases from J, with 14 bases in between. Written as DNA, the CDR3 is TGCGCCAGCAGCTTGGTGACAGCAAGGTCGAATTCACCCCTCCACTTT. Its translation: CASSLVTARSNSPLHF. The whole variable domain, remainder taken from reference TRBV5-1 and TRBJ1-6, is KAGVTQTPRYLIKTRGQQVTLSCSPISGHRSVSWYQQTPGQGLQFLFEYFSETQRNKGNFPGRFSGRQFSNSRSEMNVSTLELGDSALYLCASSLVTARSNSPLHFGNGTRLTVT.

This chain connects TRBV5-4 to TRBJ2-1; 9 bases align to TRBD2. The J segment lost 4 bases and the V segment lost 3 bases, leaving 11 bases of the junction unmatched. Germline loops: CDR1 SGHNT, CDR2 YYREEE (reference sequence). The CDR3 consists of 17 residues. The CDR3 here is CASSWLAGNIGYNEQFF. Written as DNA, the CDR3 is TGTGCCAGCAGCTGGCTAGCGGGAAACATCGGATACAATGAGCAGTTCTTC.

This clone has only one observation. The CDR3 DNA reads TGCAGCGCTGGGGACAGGGGTGGCTACACCTTC. Translating it yields CSAGDRGGYTF. The chain has TRBV29-1 and TRBJ1-2, with 10 bases matching TRBD1. Germline assignment: CDR1 SQVTM and CDR2 ANQGSEA. With V trimmed by 7 bases and J by 7 bases, 3 bases remained unmatched. This CDR3 has 11 amino acids.

The J gene is TRBJ2-7, the V gene TRBV19, with a possible D match to TRBD1 (5 bases). The V end lost 3 bases, the J end lost 2 bases, and 14 bases lay between the germline ends. CDR3 size: 15 residues. The germline V gene has CDR1 LNHDA and CDR2 SQIVND (reference sequence). DNA of the CDR3: TGTGCCAGTAGTATGAGGTCAGGGTTCACCTACGAGCAGTACTTC. The encoded protein is CASSMRSGFTYEQYF.

The V call is TRBV3-1 (or the pseudogene TRBV3-2), the J call TRBJ1-4; D is perhaps TRBD1 (6 bases). CDR1 is LGHDT and CDR2 is YNNKEL in the germline V gene (reference sequence). This CDR3 region has 13 residues. With 4 bases removed from V and 7 bases from J, the gap between germline ends came to 10 bases. CDR3 protein: CASSPRGSEKLFF. CDR3 in DNA: TGTGCCAGCAGCCCAAGGGGGTCTGAAAAACTGTTTTTT.

Only one count was recorded for this clone. The CDR3 DNA is TGTGCCAGCAGCCGGGGACAGACCCAAGAGACCCAGTACTTC. This gives the protein CASSRGQTQETQYF. The chain has TRBV3-1 (or the pseudogene TRBV3-2) and TRBJ2-5, with 7 positions matching TRBD1. This CDR3 is 14 amino acids long. Trimming at V came to 4 bases and at J to 1 base, leaving 3 bases not matched to a gene. Germline V gene data show CDR1 as LGHDT and CDR2 as YNNKEL (reference sequence).

The rearrangement uses TRBV4-2 and TRBJ2-3, with 11 bases lining up with TRBD1. Germline CDR1 LGHNA, CDR2 YNFKEQ. V shed 1 base and J 4 bases; nucleotides not matched to a gene: 4. This CDR3 contains 16 residues. DNA for the CDR3: TGTGCCAGCAGCCAAGGAGGGGGACAGGGGGCAGATACGCAGTATTTT. Protein: CASSQGGGQGADTQYF.

Only one count was recorded for this clone. The gene calls are TRBV7-6 and TRBJ2-1; D is undetermined. The germline V gene has CDR1 SGHVS and CDR2 FNYEAQ. CDR3 length: 13 residues. The V gene lost 2 bases and the J gene lost 8 bases, with 10 bases spanning the gap. CDR3 sequence: CASSLLPRDEQFF. The DNA of the CDR3 is TGTGCCAGCAGCTTACTTCCACGTGATGAGCAGTTCTTC.

About this clone itself: Other DNA sequences in the sample encode the same CDR3. V gene TRBV5-1 combines with J gene TRBJ2-7; 10 bases line up with TRBD2. Germline lookup yields CDR1 SGHRS and CDR2 YFSETQ. The CDR3 runs to 15 residues. J gave up 1 base and V 3 bases, and 4 bases lay outside the gene matches. CDR3 DNA: TGCGCCAGCAGCTGGTTAGCGGGAGGATCCTACGAGCAGTACTTC. Protein: CASSWLAGGSYEQYF.

This chain connects TRBV30 to TRBJ2-5, with a tentative D call TRBD2 (6 bases). With 2 bases removed from V and 2 bases from J, the gap between germline ends came to 15 bases. The germline CDR1 and CDR2 sequences are GTSNPN and SVGIG (reference sequence). The CDR3 contains 15 residues. The CDR3 spells CAWSIEAGRQETQYF. DNA for the CDR3: TGTGCCTGGAGTATCGAAGCGGGTCGGCAAGAGACCCAGTACTTC.

V usage is TRBV7-2 and J usage is TRBJ1-2; tentatively, D is TRBD1 (5 bases). The CDR3 has 13 residues. The V gene lost 4 bases and the J gene lost 4 bases, with 10 bases spanning the gap. Germline V lookup: CDR1 SGHTA, CDR2 FQGNSA. CDR3 region: CASSSRAFYGYTF. CDR3 nucleotide sequence: TGTGCCAGCAGCTCCAGGGCCTTCTATGGCTACACCTTC.

V gene TRBV6-6 combines with J gene TRBJ2-5, with a possible D match to TRBD2 (6 bases). CDR3 length: 16 residues. Germline V gives CDR1 MNHNY, CDR2 SVGAGI (reference sequence). Trimming removed 6 bases at V and 1 base at J, with 18 bases between. CDR3 coding DNA: TGTGCCAGCAGACCCAGCACGGGGACTTTCCAAGAGACCCAGTACTTC. Translating it yields CASRPSTGTFQETQYF.

V is TRBV27 and J is TRBJ1-1; possibly TRBD1 for D (5 bases). The CDR3 totals 13 residues. Germline V CDR1 and CDR2: MNHEY, SMNVEV (reference sequence). Trimming took 5 bases from V and 5 from J, leaving 12 bases between them. The CDR3 loop is CASSPSGLTEAFF. The CDR3 bases are TGTGCCAGCAGTCCTTCAGGGTTGACTGAAGCTTTCTTT.

V usage is TRBV28 and J usage is TRBJ1-1, with unresolved D. The germline V and J ends were trimmed by 2 bases and 0 bases, with 4 bases remaining between them. The V gene's germline CDR1 is MDHEN and CDR2 SYDVKM. This CDR3 contains 13 residues. CDR3 bases: TGTGCCAGCAGTTTACCTATGAACACTGAAGCTTTCTTT. Its protein is CASSLPMNTEAFF.

This chain uses TRBV23-1 with TRBJ2-7; tentatively, D is TRBD1 (5 bases). TRBV23-1 is filed as an ORF, its function uncertain. This CDR3 is 15 amino acids long. V lost 1 base to trimming and J lost 0 bases, with 10 bases between them. The CDR3: CASSQYFDSSYEQYF. The CDR3 DNA is TGCGCCAGCAGTCAATATTTCGACAGCTCCTACGAGCAGTACTTC.

The gene calls are TRBV24-1 and TRBJ1-4, with D uncertain. V was cut by 1 base and J by 1 base, with 9 bases left in between. Looked up from germline, CDR1 is KGHDR and CDR2 is SFDVKD. This CDR3 is 16 amino acids long. CDR3 DNA: TGTGCCACCAGTGATTTCACCGGAGAAACTAATGAAAAACTGTTTTTT. Residues: CATSDFTGETNEKLFF.

The genes are TRBV28 and TRBJ2-7; D may be TRBD1 or TRBD2 (5 bases each). Trimming removed 7 bases at V and 7 bases at J, with 17 bases between. The CDR3 length is 13 residues. Germline V gene data show CDR1 as MDHEN and CDR2 as SYDVKM. CDR3 bases: TGTGCCAGCACTGATCCGGGGACGGGGGAGCAGTACTTC. Protein product: CASTDPGTGEQYF.